The 27 T cell receptor beta chains presented below share a single source sample, sequenced in a study of blood T cells in healthy people across ages. The authors ran a second PCR of roughly 6 to 12 cycles using a sample-barcoded 5' primer and a J-beta primer mix. One entry per CDR3 protein, called by TCRdb with MiXCR from the 5' RACE reads. Altogether 850,000 or so distinct CDR3 sequences are present, 29% being singletons, with the ten largest covering roughly a sixth. The material sequenced was blood. These receptors came from a woman of 80 years or more in good health.

Many counts were recorded for this clonotype. The rearrangement links TRBV6-5 to TRBJ2-3; D may be TRBD1 (5 bases). The CDR3 has 17 amino acids. Germline assignment: CDR1 MNHEY and CDR2 SVGAGI. Trimming cost V 0 bases and J 3 bases, with 16 bases left between them. In DNA form, the CDR3 reads TGTGCCAGCAGTTACTCGATTGAAGGGGCCTATACAGATACGCAGTATTTT. Translating it yields CASSYSIEGAYTDTQYF.

The rearrangement uses TRBV6-7 and TRBJ2-7; either TRBD1 or TRBD2 may fit D (5 bases each). Being an ORF, TRBV6-7 has a function that is uncertain. Between the trimmed V and J ends, which lost 10 bases and 2 bases, there was a span of 15 bases. The CDR3 length is 13 residues. Here the CDR3 reads CATLPGRPYEQYF. The DNA for the CDR3 is TGTGCCACCCTCCCGGGACGGCCCTACGAGCAGTACTTC.

This clonotype was found a few times. The chain employs TRBV20-1 and TRBJ1-1; perhaps TRBD1 as D (5 bases). The V and J ends lost 1 base and 4 bases respectively, with 13 bases between them. There are 14 residues in the CDR3. Germline values: CDR1 DFQATT, CDR2 SNEGSKA (reference sequence). CDR3 nucleotide sequence: TGCAGTGCTAGAGGTGAGACAGTTGTCACTGAAGCTTTCTTT. Amino acid sequence: CSARGETVVTEAFF.

This clonotype was observed a few times. The genes are TRBV2 and TRBJ1-1; 9 bases are a match to TRBD1. Germline V gene data show CDR1 as SNHLY and CDR2 as FYNNEI. The V and J ends lost 6 bases and 5 bases, in that order; junction bases with no gene match: 10. This CDR3 spans 15 amino acids. CDR3 region: CASRPDTGGGTEAFF. CDR3 sequence (DNA): TGTGCCAGCAGACCTGATACAGGGGGCGGGACTGAAGCTTTCTTT.

This clonotype was detected only once. With a much larger clone just one base away, this may be a read error. V is TRBV5-1 and J is TRBJ1-2; 8 positions match TRBD1. With 5 bases clipped from V and 3 bases from J, the junction kept 9 bases outside the gene matches. The CDR3 sequence is 15 residues long. CDR1 is SGHRS and CDR2 is YFSETQ in the germline V gene. The CDR3 reads CASRPGQGGDYGYTF. The CDR3 coding sequence is TGCGCCAGCAGACCAGGACAGGGTGGTGACTATGGCTACACCTTC.

This clonotype was seen more than once but under ten times. A read error may produce the germline difference seen at one junction end. This rearrangement joins TRBV18 to TRBJ2-5; tentatively, D is TRBD1 (6 bases). Germline assignment: CDR1 KGHSH and CDR2 LQKENI. CDR3 length equals 14 residues. The CDR3 region is CASSPSWGQVTQYF. The CDR3 nucleotides are TGTGCCAGCTCACCAAGTTGGGGGCAAGTGACCCAGTACTTC. Using reference TRBV18 and TRBJ2-5 for the parts outside the CDR3, the full variable domain is NAGVMQNPRHLVRRRGQEARLRCSPMKGHSHVYWYRQLPEEGLKFMVYLQKENIIDESGMPKERFSAEFPKEGPSILRIQQVVRGDSAAYFCASSPSWGQVTQYFGPGTRLLVL.

There are many counts of this clonotype. This chain connects TRBV14 to TRBJ2-7; either TRBD1 or TRBD2 may fit D (5 bases each). The CDR3 has 15 amino acids. V lost 4 bases and J lost 5, with 18 bases in between. Germline V gene sequence: CDR1 SGHDN, CDR2 FVKESK. The DNA for the CDR3 is TGTGCCAGCAGCCTCCACGGGACGGTTATAAACGAGCAGTACTTC. Protein sequence: CASSLHGTVINEQYF.

About this clonotype itself: Just one base apart from a much larger clone, this may be a read error. J is TRBJ2-7 and V is TRBV6-1; 9 nucleotides align to TRBD1. The CDR3 is 13 amino acids. Germline V gene lookup returns CDR1 MNHNS and CDR2 SASEGT. CDR3 sequence (DNA): TGTGCCATCACGGACAGGGGCCCCTACGAGCAGTGCTTC. Protein: CAITDRGPYEQCF.

V is TRBV7-2 and J is TRBJ1-4; no clear D. Trimming shortened V by 0 bases and J by 8 bases, and 10 bases separated the two germline ends. CDR3 length equals 14 residues. The germline V gene has CDR1 SGHTA and CDR2 FQGNSA. In nucleotides, the CDR3 is TGTGCCAGCAGCTTAGCGTGGTCTGGGGAAAAACTGTTTTTT. Translation gives CASSLAWSGEKLFF.

The V and J genes are TRBV6-5 and TRBJ1-2; 10 bases agree with TRBD1. CDR1 is MNHEY, CDR2 SVGAGI, per germline. The junction had 9 bases not matched to a gene; V was cut back by 1 base and J by 7 bases. The CDR3 runs 16 residues. Here the CDR3 DNA reads TGTGCCAGCAGTTACTTGAGACAGGGGGCGCCGGCTGGCTACACCTTC. Protein product: CASSYLRQGAPAGYTF.

Many counts were recorded for this clonotype. The rearrangement links TRBV9 to TRBJ2-5; D call uncertain. Trimming cost V 4 bases and J 5 bases, with 12 bases left between them. The germline gives CDR1 SGDLS, CDR2 YYNGEE. The CDR3 length is 13 residues. The CDR3 DNA follows: TGTGCCAGCAGCCCCCCCGCTTCCGAGACCCAGTACTTC. Protein sequence: CASSPPASETQYF.

The chain joins TRBV20-1 to TRBJ1-4; D gene uncertain. The V and J ends lost 0 bases and 8 bases respectively, with 13 bases between them. CDR1 is DFQATT and CDR2 is SNEGSKA in the germline V gene (reference sequence). CDR3 length: 14 residues. The CDR3 coding sequence is TGCAGTGCTAGAGATCCTCTACCGGGGGAAAAACTGTTTTTT. Residues: CSARDPLPGEKLFF.

This clonotype came up once. This chain uses TRBV5-1 with TRBJ2-3, with TRBD2 matching over 10 bases. The CDR3 consists of 18 residues. The V gene end was trimmed by 0 bases and the J gene end by 4 bases; junction bases not matched to a gene: 11. Looked up from germline, CDR1 is SGHRS and CDR2 is YFSETQ. CDR3 DNA: TGCGCCAGCAGCTTGGTAGCCCTAGCGGGGGCCGGCTCAGATACGCAGTATTTT. It specifies CASSLVALAGAGSDTQYF.

This clonotype was recorded a few times. The chain carries TRBV11-2 and TRBJ2-2, with D possibly being TRBD1 (6 bases). Trimming removed 5 bases at V and 2 bases at J, with 15 bases between. The CDR3 runs 16 residues. Germline-derived CDR1 and CDR2 are SGHAT and FQNNGV. The CDR3 nucleotides read TGTGCCAGCAGCCACCTATGGACAGATAACACCGGGGAGCTGTTTTTT. Protein product: CASSHLWTDNTGELFF.

This clonotype has a count of ten or more. CDR3 sequence (DNA): TGTGCCAGCAGTTACTCGACGCGGGGTTGGGACAATGAGCAGTTCTTC. It encodes CASSYSTRGWDNEQFF. The genes are TRBV6-2 or TRBV6-3 and TRBJ2-1; tentative D call: TRBD2 (6 bases). CDR1 MNHEY and CDR2 SVGEGT come from the germline V gene. The CDR3 spans 16 residues. Trimming shortened V by 0 bases and J by 5 bases, and 14 bases separated the two germline ends.

The table lists this clonotype with many counts. V gene TRBV20-1 combines with J gene TRBJ1-6, with 7 positions matching TRBD1. Germline V CDR1 and CDR2: DFQATT, SNEGSKA (reference sequence). V gave up 2 bases and J gave up 4 bases; unmatched junction bases: 5. The CDR3 covers 15 residues. CDR3 in amino acids: CSARLPGGYNSPLHF. As DNA, the CDR3 is TGCAGTGCTAGATTGCCAGGGGGATATAATTCACCCCTCCACTTT.

V and J are TRBV30 and TRBJ1-2, with D tentatively TRBD1 (5 bases). The V gene lost 5 bases and the J gene lost 4 bases, with 11 bases spanning the gap. CDR1 and CDR2 from the germline V gene are GTSNPN and SVGIG (reference sequence). The CDR3 covers 12 residues. CDR3 nucleotides: TGTGCCTGGCTCGCAGGGCCCTATGGCTACACCTTC. It codes for CAWLAGPYGYTF.

The chain uses TRBV7-9 and TRBJ2-5; the D gene is possibly TRBD1 (5 bases). Trimming took off 1 base at V and 5 bases at J, with 14 bases between the two ends. The germline gives CDR1 SEHNR, CDR2 FQNEAQ (reference sequence). The CDR3 runs to 15 residues. The CDR3 nucleotides read TGTGCCAGCAGCTTAGAGGCAGGGTCGAGGGAGACCCAGTACTTC. Its translation: CASSLEAGSRETQYF.

Note on this clonotype: This clone may be a read error of a much larger clone one base away. The chain carries TRBV6-1 and TRBJ2-3; D ambiguous. Looked up from germline, CDR1 is MNHNS and CDR2 is SASEGT. The CDR3 has 15 amino acids. Trimming shortened V by 1 base and J by 1 base, and 9 bases separated the two germline ends. The CDR3 loop reads CASSEVMACTDTQYF. The CDR3 DNA follows: TGTGCCAGCAGTGAAGTCATGGCTTGCACAGATACGCAGTATTTT.

The chain employs TRBV11-3 and TRBJ1-5, with no clear D. The germline CDR1 and CDR2 sequences are SGHNT and YENEEA. Trimming shortened V by 5 bases and J by 3 bases, and 14 bases separated the two germline ends. The CDR3 is made up of 15 amino acids. The CDR3 loop reads CASSLPLDPNQPQHF. The CDR3 DNA follows: TGTGCCAGCAGCCTGCCTCTAGACCCCAATCAGCCCCAGCATTTT.

This chain uses TRBV20-1 with TRBJ1-1; a weak D match, TRBD1 (6 bases). The CDR3 extends over 13 amino acids. V was cut by 6 bases and J by 4 bases, with 15 bases left in between. From germline, CDR1 is DFQATT and CDR2 SNEGSKA (reference sequence). CDR3 in DNA: TGCAGTGCCGCCCGGGGGGCGGGCACTGAAGCTTTCTTT. It yields the protein CSAARGAGTEAFF.

Regarding this clonotype: One end of the junction fails to match germline, which may point to a read error. The V gene is TRBV20-1, the J gene TRBJ1-5, with TRBD1 identical over 7 bases. The germline CDR1 and CDR2 sequences are DFQATT and SNEGSKA (reference sequence). The CDR3 runs 14 residues. The CDR3, as DNA: TGCAGTGCTAGAGCTGGGACAGCCGATCACCCCCAGCATTTT. It encodes CSARAGTADHPQHF.

In this sample, this clonotype turned up a few times. The chain couples TRBV12-3 or TRBV12-4 to TRBJ2-3, with D perhaps given as TRBD1 or TRBD2 (5 bases each). V was clipped by 6 bases and J by 4 bases, with 14 bases between them. The CDR3 covers 14 residues. This CDR3 reads CASRGVWFSDTQYF. The CDR3 DNA reads TGTGCCAGCAGGGGGGTTTGGTTCTCAGATACGCAGTATTTT.

In its sample, this clonotype was seen many times. It may be a read error: a sequence one base away is much more abundant. The rearrangement links TRBV29-1 to TRBJ1-2, with no clear D. The germline gives CDR1 SQVTM, CDR2 ANQGSEA. The CDR3 is 9 residues long. V was cut by 4 bases and J by 8 bases, with 5 bases left in between. For the CDR3, the DNA is TGCAGCGTTGGGGAGGGCTACACCTTC. It yields the protein CSVGEGYTF.

The chain employs TRBV20-1 and TRBJ2-3; 11 nucleotides line up with TRBD2. This CDR3 has 15 amino acids. V trimming: 0 bases; J trimming: 5 bases; junction bases outside the gene matches: 4. Germline values: CDR1 DFQATT, CDR2 SNEGSKA (reference sequence). CDR3 sequence: CSARDPSGGLDTQYF. The CDR3 DNA reads as TGCAGTGCTAGAGACCCTAGCGGGGGGTTAGATACGCAGTATTTT.

The sample holds a few counts of this clonotype. The V and J genes are TRBV11-2 and TRBJ2-7; 7 nucleotides line up with TRBD2. The junction had 4 bases not matched to a gene; V was cut back by 3 bases and J by 5 bases. Germline V gene lookup returns CDR1 SGHAT and CDR2 FQNNGV. The CDR3 runs 13 residues. DNA of the CDR3: TGTGCCAGCAGCTTCAGGGAGGGTAACGAGCAGTACTTC. It encodes CASSFREGNEQYF.

For this clonotype: Being one base from a much bigger clone, this may be a read error. The rearrangement uses TRBV7-2 and TRBJ2-1; D is uncertain. This CDR3 has 13 residues. The V gene lost 1 base and the J gene lost 7 bases, with 8 bases spanning the gap. CDR1 and CDR2 from the germline V gene are SGHTA and FQGNSA. CDR3 nucleotide sequence: TGTGCCAGCAGCTTAGAGTCTGGGAATGAGCAGTTCTTC. It is translated as CASSLESGNEQFF.